This T cell receptor (beta chain) was observed in a study of blood T cell repertoires in COVID-19. Assay used: immunoSEQ multiplex PCR; TCRdb lists only in-frame clones, some missing. The sample lists about 140,000 clones, around 83% seen once, with around 8.2% in the top ten. This clone was detected a few times. V lost 4 bases, J lost 7 bases, and 12 bases lay in between. The CDR3 has 14 amino acids. Germline loops: CDR1 KGHDR, CDR2 SFDVKD. This chain connects TRBV24-1 to TRBJ2-2; TRBD1 is a possible D gene (6 bases). Sequenced input: peripheral blood. The sequence derives from an older woman with acute or convalescent COVID-19. CDR3 nucleotide sequence: TGTGCCACCAGTGACTACAGGGTACTCGGGGAGCTGTTTTTT. Translated: CATSDYRVLGELFF.